This TCR beta chain was identified in a study of cytomegalovirus exposure and HLA in healthy donors. Amplification used 60 Vbeta primers and 13 Jbeta primers. Here immunoSEQ multiplex PCR was the method, and the copy in TCRdb shows in-frame clones only, minus some. The table lists approximately 100,000 clones, roughly 80% of them singletons. The CDR3 totals 13 residues. The V and J ends lost 3 bases and 0 bases respectively, with 5 bases between them. Looked up from germline, CDR1 is GTSNPN and CDR2 is SVGIG (reference sequence). The rearrangement links TRBV30 to TRBJ2-2; no definite D call. Sequencing was done on a sample of PBMCs. The source of this sequence is a man in his sixties in good health and CMV-seropositive. The CDR3 region has the DNA TGTGCCTGGAGAGACTCGAACACCGGGGAGCTGTTTTTT. Protein product: CAWRDSNTGELFF.